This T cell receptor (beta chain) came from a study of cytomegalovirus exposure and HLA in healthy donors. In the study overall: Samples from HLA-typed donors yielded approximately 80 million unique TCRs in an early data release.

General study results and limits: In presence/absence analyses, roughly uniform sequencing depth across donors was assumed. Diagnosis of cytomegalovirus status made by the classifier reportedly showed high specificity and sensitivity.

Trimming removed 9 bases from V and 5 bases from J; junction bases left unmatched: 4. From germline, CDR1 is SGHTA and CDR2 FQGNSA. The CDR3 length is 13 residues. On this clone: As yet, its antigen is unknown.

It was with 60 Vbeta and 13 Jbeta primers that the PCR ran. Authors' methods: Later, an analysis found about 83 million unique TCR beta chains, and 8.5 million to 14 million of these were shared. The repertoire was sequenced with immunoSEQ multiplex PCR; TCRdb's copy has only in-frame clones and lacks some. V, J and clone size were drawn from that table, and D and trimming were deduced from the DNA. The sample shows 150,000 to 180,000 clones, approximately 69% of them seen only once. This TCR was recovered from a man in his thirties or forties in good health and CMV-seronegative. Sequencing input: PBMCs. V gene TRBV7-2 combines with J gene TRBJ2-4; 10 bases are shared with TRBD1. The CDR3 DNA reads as TGTGCCAGTTCCGGGACAGGGGAAAACATTCAGTACTTC. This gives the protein CASSGTGENIQYF.